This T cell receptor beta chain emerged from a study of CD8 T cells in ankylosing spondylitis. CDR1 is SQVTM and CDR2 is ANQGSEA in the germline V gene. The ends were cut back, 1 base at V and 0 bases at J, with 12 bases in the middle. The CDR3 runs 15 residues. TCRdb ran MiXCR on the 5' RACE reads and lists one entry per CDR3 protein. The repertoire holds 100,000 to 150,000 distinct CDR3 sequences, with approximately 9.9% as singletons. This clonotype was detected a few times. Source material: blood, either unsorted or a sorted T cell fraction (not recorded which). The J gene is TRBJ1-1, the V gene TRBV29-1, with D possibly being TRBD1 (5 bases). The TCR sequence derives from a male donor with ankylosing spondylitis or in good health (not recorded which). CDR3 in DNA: TGCAGCGTTGAAGTCCAGGGCCGCATGAACACTGAAGCTTTCTTT. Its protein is CSVEVQGRMNTEAFF.